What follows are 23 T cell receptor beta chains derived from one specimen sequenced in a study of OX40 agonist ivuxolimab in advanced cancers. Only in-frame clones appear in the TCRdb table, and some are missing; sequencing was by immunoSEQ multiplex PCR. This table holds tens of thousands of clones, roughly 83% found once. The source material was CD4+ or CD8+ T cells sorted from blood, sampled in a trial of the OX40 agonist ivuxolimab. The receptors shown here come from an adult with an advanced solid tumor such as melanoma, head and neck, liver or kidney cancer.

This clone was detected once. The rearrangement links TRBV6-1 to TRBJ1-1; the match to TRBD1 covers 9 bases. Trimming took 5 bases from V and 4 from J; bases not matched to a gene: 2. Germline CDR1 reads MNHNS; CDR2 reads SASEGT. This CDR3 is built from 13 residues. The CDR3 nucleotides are TGTGCCAGCAGTACAGGGGGCGTCACTGAAGCTTTCTTT. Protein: CASSTGGVTEAFF.

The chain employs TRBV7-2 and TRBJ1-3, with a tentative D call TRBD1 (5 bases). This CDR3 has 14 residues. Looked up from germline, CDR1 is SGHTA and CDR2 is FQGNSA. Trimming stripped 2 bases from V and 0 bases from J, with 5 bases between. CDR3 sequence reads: CASSLQGSGNTIYF. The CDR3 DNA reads TGTGCCAGCAGCTTACAGGGCTCTGGAAACACCATATATTTT.

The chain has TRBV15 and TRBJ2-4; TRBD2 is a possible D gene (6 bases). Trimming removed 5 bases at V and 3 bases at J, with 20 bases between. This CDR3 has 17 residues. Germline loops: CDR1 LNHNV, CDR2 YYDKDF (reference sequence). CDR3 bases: TGTGCCACCAGCCGCGGGGCTTTCGGGATGGGCAAAAACATTCAGTACTTC. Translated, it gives CATSRGAFGMGKNIQYF.

CDR3 DNA: TGCAGCGGAGGCGGGGGGCCATACAATGAGCAGTTCTTC. Translated, it gives CSGGGGPYNEQFF. The chain is built from TRBV29-1 and TRBJ2-1; 8 bases are a match to TRBD2. CDR1 SQVTM and CDR2 ANQGSEA come from the germline V gene. This CDR3 is built from 13 residues. V gave up 7 bases and J gave up 4 bases; unmatched junction bases: 6.

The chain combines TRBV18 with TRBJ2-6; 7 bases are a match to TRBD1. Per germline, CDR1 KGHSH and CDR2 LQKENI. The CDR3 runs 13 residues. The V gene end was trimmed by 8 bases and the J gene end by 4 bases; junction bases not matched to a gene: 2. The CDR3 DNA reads TGTGCCAGCCTCAGGGGGGGGGCCAACGTCCTGACTTTC. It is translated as CASLRGGANVLTF. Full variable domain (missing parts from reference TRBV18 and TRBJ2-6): NAGVMQNPRHLVRRRGQEARLRCSPMKGHSHVYWYRQLPEEGLKFMVYLQKENIIDESGMPKERFSAEFPKEGPSILRIQQVVRGDSAAYFCASLRGGANVLTFGAGSRLTVL.

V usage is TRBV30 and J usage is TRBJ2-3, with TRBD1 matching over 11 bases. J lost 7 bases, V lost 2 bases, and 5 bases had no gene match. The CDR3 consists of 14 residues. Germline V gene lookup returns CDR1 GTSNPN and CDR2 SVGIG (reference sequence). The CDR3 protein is CAWSPGTGGYTQYF. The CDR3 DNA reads TGTGCCTGGAGTCCCGGGACAGGGGGTTATACGCAGTATTTT.

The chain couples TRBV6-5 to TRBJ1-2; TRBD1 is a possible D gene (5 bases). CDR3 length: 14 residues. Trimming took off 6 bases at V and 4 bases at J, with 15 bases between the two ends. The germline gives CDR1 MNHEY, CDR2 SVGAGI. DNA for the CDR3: TGTGCCAGCAGGCGGGGCGGAGGTCCCTATGGCTACACCTTC. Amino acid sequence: CASRRGGGPYGYTF.

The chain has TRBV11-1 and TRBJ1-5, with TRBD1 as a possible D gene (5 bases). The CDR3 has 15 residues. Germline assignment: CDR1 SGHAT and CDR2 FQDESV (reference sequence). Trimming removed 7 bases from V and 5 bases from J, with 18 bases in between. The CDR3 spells CASIRRLSGDQPQHF. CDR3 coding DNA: TGTGCCAGCATCCGAAGGTTGTCGGGGGATCAGCCCCAGCATTTT.

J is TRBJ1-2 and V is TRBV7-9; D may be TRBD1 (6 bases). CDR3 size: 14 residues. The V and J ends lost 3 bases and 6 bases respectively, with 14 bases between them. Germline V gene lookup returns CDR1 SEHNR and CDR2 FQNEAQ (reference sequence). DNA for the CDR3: TGTGCCAGCAGCTTCGATACAGGGTCGGATGGCTACACCTTC. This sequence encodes CASSFDTGSDGYTF.

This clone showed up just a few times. CDR3 in amino acids: CASSRQGALTDTQYF. The CDR3 nucleotides read TGTGCCAGCTCACGACAGGGGGCTCTCACAGATACGCAGTATTTT. The chain joins TRBV18 to TRBJ2-3; TRBD1 aligns across 10 bases. V was pared by 4 bases and J by 2 bases, with 3 bases of the junction left unmatched. Per the germline V gene, CDR1 is KGHSH and CDR2 is LQKENI. CDR3 length: 15 amino acids.

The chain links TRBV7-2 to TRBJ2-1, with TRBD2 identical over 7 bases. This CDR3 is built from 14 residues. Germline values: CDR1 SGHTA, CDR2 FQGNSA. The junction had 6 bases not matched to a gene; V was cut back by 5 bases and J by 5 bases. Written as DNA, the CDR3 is TGTGCCAGCAGCAGCGGGACGACAAACAATGAGCAGTTCTTC. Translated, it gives CASSSGTTNNEQFF. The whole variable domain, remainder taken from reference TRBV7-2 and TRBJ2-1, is GAGVSQSPSNKVTEKGKDVELRCDPISGHTALYWYRQSLGQGLEFLIYFQGNSAPDKSGLPSDRFSAERTGGSVSTLTIQRTQQEDSAVYLCASSSGTTNNEQFFGPGTRLTVL.

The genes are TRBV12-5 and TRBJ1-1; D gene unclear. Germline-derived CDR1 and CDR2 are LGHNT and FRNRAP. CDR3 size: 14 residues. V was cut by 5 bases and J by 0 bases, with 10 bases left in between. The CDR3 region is CASGPRYMNTEAFF. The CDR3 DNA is TGTGCTAGTGGTCCCAGGTACATGAACACTGAAGCTTTCTTT.

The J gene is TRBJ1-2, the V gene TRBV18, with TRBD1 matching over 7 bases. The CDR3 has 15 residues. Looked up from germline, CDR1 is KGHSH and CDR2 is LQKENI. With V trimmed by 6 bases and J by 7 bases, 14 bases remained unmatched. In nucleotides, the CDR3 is TGTGCCAGCTCCCTCATGGAGGGGGCGGAAAGTGGCTACACCTTC. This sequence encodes CASSLMEGAESGYTF.

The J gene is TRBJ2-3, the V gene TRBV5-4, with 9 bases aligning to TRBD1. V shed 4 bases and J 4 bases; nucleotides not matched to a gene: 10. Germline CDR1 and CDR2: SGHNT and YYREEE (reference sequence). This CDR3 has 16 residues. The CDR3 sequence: CASSPAGQGVADTQYF. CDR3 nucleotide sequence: TGTGCCAGCAGCCCGGCGGGACAGGGTGTTGCAGATACGCAGTATTTT.

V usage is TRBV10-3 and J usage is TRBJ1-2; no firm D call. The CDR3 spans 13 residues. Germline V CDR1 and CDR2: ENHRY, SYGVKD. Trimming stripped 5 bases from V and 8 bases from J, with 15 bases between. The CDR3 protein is CAISYEGFGGYTF. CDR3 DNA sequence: TGTGCCATCAGTTATGAGGGTTTTGGCGGCTACACCTTC.

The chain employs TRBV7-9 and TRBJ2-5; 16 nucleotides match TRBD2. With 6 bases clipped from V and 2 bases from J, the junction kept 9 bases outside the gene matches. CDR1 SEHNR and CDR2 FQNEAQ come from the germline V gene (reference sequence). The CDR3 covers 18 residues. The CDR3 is CASRTGLAGGRGQETQYF. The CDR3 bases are TGTGCCAGCAGAACGGGACTAGCGGGGGGGCGTGGACAAGAGACCCAGTACTTC.

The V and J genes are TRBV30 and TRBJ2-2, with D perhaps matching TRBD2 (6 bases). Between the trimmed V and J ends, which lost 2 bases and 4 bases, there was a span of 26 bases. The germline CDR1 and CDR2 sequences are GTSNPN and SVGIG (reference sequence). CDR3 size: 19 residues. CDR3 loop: CAWSLPLWGRILSTGELFF. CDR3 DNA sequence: TGTGCCTGGAGTCTCCCCCTTTGGGGGAGGATCCTGAGCACCGGGGAGCTGTTTTTT.

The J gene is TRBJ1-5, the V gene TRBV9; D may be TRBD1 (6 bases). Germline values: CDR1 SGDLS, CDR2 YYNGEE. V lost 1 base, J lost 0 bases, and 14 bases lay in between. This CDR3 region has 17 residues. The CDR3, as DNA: TGTGCCAGCAGCGTACAGGGGAGGAGTGGTAGCAATCAGCCCCAGCATTTT. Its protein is CASSVQGRSGSNQPQHF.

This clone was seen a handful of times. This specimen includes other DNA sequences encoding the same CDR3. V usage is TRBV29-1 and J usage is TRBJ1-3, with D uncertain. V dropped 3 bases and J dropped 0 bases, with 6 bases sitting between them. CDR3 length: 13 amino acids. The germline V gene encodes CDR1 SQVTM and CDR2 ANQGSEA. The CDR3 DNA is TGCAGCGTTGAGGGTGGCTCTGGAAACACCATATATTTT. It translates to CSVEGGSGNTIYF.

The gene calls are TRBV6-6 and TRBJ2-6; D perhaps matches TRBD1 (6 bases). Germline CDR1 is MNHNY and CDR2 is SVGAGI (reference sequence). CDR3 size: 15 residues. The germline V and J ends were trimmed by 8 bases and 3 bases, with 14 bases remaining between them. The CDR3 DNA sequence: TGTGCCAGCCGGACAGCTAGGCGTGGGGCCAACGTCCTGACTTTC. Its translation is CASRTARRGANVLTF.

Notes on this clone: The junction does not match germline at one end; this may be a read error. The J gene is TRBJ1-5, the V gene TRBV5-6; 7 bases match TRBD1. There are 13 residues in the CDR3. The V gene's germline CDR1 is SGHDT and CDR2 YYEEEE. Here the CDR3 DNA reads TGTGCCAGCAGCCGAGGGGGCAAACAGCCCCAGCATTTT. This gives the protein CASSRGGKQPQHF.

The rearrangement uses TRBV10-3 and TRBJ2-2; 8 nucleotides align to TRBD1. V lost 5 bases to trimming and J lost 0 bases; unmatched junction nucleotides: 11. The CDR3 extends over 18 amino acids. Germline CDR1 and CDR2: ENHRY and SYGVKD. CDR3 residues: CAISYPGTGASNTGELFF. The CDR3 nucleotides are TGTGCCATCAGTTATCCCGGGACAGGAGCCTCGAACACCGGGGAGCTGTTTTTT.

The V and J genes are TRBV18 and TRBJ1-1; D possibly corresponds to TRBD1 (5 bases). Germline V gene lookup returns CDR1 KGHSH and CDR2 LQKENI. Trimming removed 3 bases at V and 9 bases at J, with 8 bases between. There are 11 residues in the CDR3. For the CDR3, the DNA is TGTGCCAGCTCACCGGGGGGTAAAGCTTTCTTT. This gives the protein CASSPGGKAFF.